These T cell receptor beta chains were read from a single sample in a study of shared clonotypes between healthy human individuals. TCRdb keeps only in-frame clones here, not all; method: immunoSEQ multiplex PCR. The repertoire has 2 million to 2.5 million clones, 85% to 95% of them found once; the top ten carry around 0.4%. Sequenced: naive CD4+ T cells from PBMCs. Receptors originate from a young man in good health. Some clones in this sample may be carry-over from other donors' samples. Each CDR3 is given with its conserved first and last residue. A D gene is named only where the DNA matches it firmly. The listing skips clone size in some rows; elsewhere it reads once, few, many or a size class.

size	V	D	J	DNA	CDR3
.	TRBV19	TRBD1	TRBJ1-1	TGTGCCAGTAGTATAGAGGGACAGGGAACCACTGAAGCTTTCTTT	CASSIEGQGTTEAFF
few	TRBV28	.	TRBJ1-3	TGTGCCAGCAGTTTAACGGGGTTTGGAAACACCATATATTTT	CASSLTGFGNTIYF
.	TRBV6-1	.	TRBJ2-1	TGTGCCAGCAGTGAAGCGGGGAGGTCCCGTTCCTACAATGAGCAGTTCTTC	CASSEAGRSRSYNEQFF
once	TRBV5-6	.	TRBJ2-1	TGTGCCAGCAGCCCGGGCGGCAGGGGGAGGTACAATGAGCAGTTCTTC	CASSPGGRGRYNEQFF
.	TRBV5-1	.	TRBJ2-3	TGCGCCAGCAGCTTGGGGGGTCTAACAGATACGCAGTATTTT	CASSLGGLTDTQYF
.	TRBV28	TRBD1	TRBJ1-1	TGTGCCAGCAGAGCCGACAGGGGTCAGGCTGAAGCTTTCTTT	CASRADRGQAEAFF
.	TRBV7-7	TRBD1	TRBJ2-3	TGTGCCAGCAGCCCCAGGACAGGGGTCTTACCAGATACGCAGTATTTT	CASSPRTGVLPDTQYF
.	TRBV27	.	TRBJ2-5	TGTGCCAGCAGTTTATCATTACTTCGGGAGACCCAGTACTTC	CASSLSLLRETQYF
.	TRBV5-1	.	TRBJ2-2	TGCGCCAGCAGCTTCGGCCAGATCAACACCGGGGAGCTGTTTTTT	CASSFGQINTGELFF
.	TRBV6-6	.	TRBJ2-1	TGTGCCAGCAGTTACTCAGGACGGTACAATGAGCAGTTCTTC	CASSYSGRYNEQFF